What follows are 10 T cell receptor beta chains derived from one specimen sequenced in a study of blood T cell repertoires in COVID-19. Data came from immunoSEQ multiplex PCR; TCRdb stores just in-frame clones and leaves some out. Seen here are some 100,000 clones, approximately 89% observed once, and the top ten hold around 5%. The sample comprised peripheral blood. The origin of the receptors is a woman older than 75 with active COVID-19.

The rearrangement links TRBV25-1 to TRBJ2-7; 10 bases match TRBD2. The CDR3 consists of 17 residues. Trimming cost V 1 base and J 3 bases; bases outside gene matches: 9. Germline V gene sequence: CDR1 MGHDK, CDR2 SYGVNS. CDR3 in DNA: TGTGCCAGCAGTGAATCCAGCGGGGGGGCGCGGGTCTACGAGCAGTACTTC. Protein: CASSESSGGARVYEQYF.

The chain carries TRBV7-9 and TRBJ2-3; D possibly corresponds to TRBD1 (5 bases). The V gene lost 1 base and the J gene lost 2 bases, with 10 bases spanning the gap. Germline CDR1 and CDR2: SEHNR and FQNEAQ (reference sequence). The CDR3 has 15 amino acids. CDR3 in DNA: TGTGCCAGCAGCTTAGAGGGGTTCGTCACAGATACGCAGTATTTT. It codes for CASSLEGFVTDTQYF.

The rearrangement links TRBV11-2 to TRBJ2-3; 9 bases fit TRBD1. Germline loops: CDR1 SGHAT, CDR2 FQNNGV. J lost 1 base, V lost 1 base, and 0 bases had no gene match. This CDR3 contains 15 residues. The CDR3 nucleotides read TGTGCCAGCAGCTTAGGGGACAGGGGCACAGATACGCAGTATTTT. It codes for CASSLGDRGTDTQYF.

The chain uses TRBV5-4 and TRBJ2-5; 12 bases line up with TRBD1. The CDR3 contains 15 residues. V was pared by 7 bases and J by 5 bases, with 9 bases of the junction left unmatched. Germline CDR1 is SGHNT and CDR2 is YYREEE (reference sequence). Here the CDR3 reads CASGNRDRGRETQYF. The DNA of the CDR3 is TGTGCCAGCGGTAACCGGGACAGGGGGCGGGAGACCCAGTACTTC.

This chain links TRBV5-4 with TRBJ2-5; 12 positions agree with TRBD2. V dropped 4 bases and J dropped 2; count of bases not matched to a gene: 3. Germline V gene data show CDR1 as SGHNT and CDR2 as YYREEE (reference sequence). The CDR3 runs to 15 residues. The CDR3 region is CASSPLAGGQETQYF. The CDR3 nucleotides are TGTGCCAGCAGCCCTCTAGCGGGAGGGCAAGAGACCCAGTACTTC.

The rearrangement links TRBV28 to TRBJ2-7, with TRBD1 identical over 10 bases. With V trimmed by 7 bases and J by 4 bases, 7 bases remained unmatched. Germline CDR1 MDHEN, CDR2 SYDVKM. The CDR3 has 14 amino acids. Here the CDR3 reads CASNLDRGRYEQYF. CDR3 DNA: TGTGCCAGCAACCTAGACAGGGGGCGATACGAGCAGTACTTC.

This clone appeared once. The V call is TRBV10-3, the J call TRBJ1-5, with unresolved D. Germline lookup yields CDR1 ENHRY and CDR2 SYGVKD. This CDR3 comprises 14 residues. Trimming took off 5 bases at V and 1 base at J, with 9 bases between the two ends. Here the CDR3 reads CAISPEMSNQPQHF. In DNA, the CDR3 is TGTGCCATCAGTCCGGAGATGAGCAATCAGCCCCAGCATTTT.

This clone has a handful of counts. The chain uses TRBV7-9 and TRBJ1-2; 9 nucleotides line up with TRBD1. The J segment lost 7 bases and the V segment lost 5 bases, leaving 5 bases of the junction unmatched. This CDR3 comprises 13 residues. Germline V gene sequence: CDR1 SEHNR, CDR2 FQNEAQ (reference sequence). The DNA for the CDR3 is TGTGCCAGCAGCGGGACAGGGCCTAGTGGCTACACCTTC. Its protein is CASSGTGPSGYTF. Full variable domain (remainder filled in from reference TRBV7-9 and TRBJ1-2): DTGVSQNPRHKITKRGQNVTFRCDPISEHNRLYWYRQTLGQGPEFLTYFQNEAQLEKSRLLSDRFSAERPKGSFSTLEIQRTEQGDSAMYLCASSGTGPSGYTFGSGTRLTVV.

The table lists this clone with a few counts. The V gene is TRBV6-2 or TRBV6-3, the J gene TRBJ2-5; tentatively, D is TRBD1 (6 bases). V lost 5 bases and J lost 6, with 10 bases in between. The CDR3 totals 12 residues. Germline values: CDR1 MNHEY, CDR2 SVGEGT. The CDR3 sequence: CASSRQVQTQYF. CDR3 coding DNA: TGTGCCAGCAGTCGACAGGTCCAGACCCAGTACTTC.

The sample holds one count of this clone. The chain combines TRBV2 with TRBJ2-1, with 7 bases fitting TRBD2. Looked up from germline, CDR1 is SNHLY and CDR2 is FYNNEI. Trimming cost V 9 bases and J 4 bases; bases outside gene matches: 9. CDR3 size: 14 residues. CDR3 loop: CARAGAGIYNEQFF. For the CDR3, the DNA is TGTGCCAGAGCCGGAGCGGGGATATACAATGAGCAGTTCTTC.